This TCR beta chain was captured in a study of blood T cells in healthy people across ages. At the level of the study: Template-switching capture recovered about one barcoded beta molecule per two T cells.

With a J-beta primer mix and a sample-barcoded 5' primer, a second PCR ran about 7 to 12 cycles. Each cDNA molecule was tagged by a template-switch adaptor with 12 random nucleotides. MiXCR was run by TCRdb on the 5' RACE reads, yielding one entry per CDR3 protein. Of about a million distinct CDR3 sequences in the sample, about 53% were seen once. Germline CDR1 DFQATT, CDR2 SNEGSKA (reference sequence). The CDR3 is 14 residues long. The ends lost 5 bases at V and 7 bases at J; junction bases unmatched: 8. Only a few counts were recorded for this clonotype. This sequence joins TRBV20-1 and TRBJ2-1; TRBD2 agrees at 10 bases. This receptor was taken from a woman in her sixties or seventies in good health. Sequenced sample: blood. CDR3 amino acids: CSAALAGVVNEQFF. Written as DNA, the CDR3 is TGCAGTGCTGCCCTAGCGGGAGTAGTGAATGAGCAGTTCTTC.